This T cell receptor (beta chain) was profiled in a study of blood T cell repertoires in COVID-19. Overall study: The United States, Italy and Spain supplied acute and convalescent COVID-19 samples.

As originally analysed: Cell counts per sample came from amplifying reference gene primers. Method: immunoSEQ multiplex PCR; TCRdb's copy keeps in-frame clones and lacks some. For V, J and clone size, that table is used; D and trimming come from the DNA. Of tens of thousands of clones detected, about 70% appear once; the ten largest clones hold around 5.8%. The germline V gene has CDR1 LNHDA and CDR2 SQIVND (reference sequence). The CDR3 spans 13 residues. Losses at the gene ends were 5 bases for V and 7 bases for J; bases not matched to a gene: 4. The sequenced sample was peripheral blood. V is TRBV19 and J is TRBJ1-5; 8 nucleotides match TRBD1. This receptor was obtained from a man in his fifties with active or convalescent COVID-19. DNA of the CDR3: TGTGCCAGTAGTCCACAGGGGGAACAGCCCCAGCATTTT. This translates into CASSPQGEQPQHF.